The 17 T cell receptor beta chains presented below share a single source sample, sequenced in a study of blood T cell repertoires in COVID-19 (TCRdb year 2020). Library generation was performed with the immunoSEQ multiplex PCR assay. In its TCRdb copy, this immuneACCESS table keeps in-frame sequences only and misses some clones. Where compared with another copy, unresolved V genes explain less than half of these, and the others have no known cause. The sample table lists around 170,000 clones, roughly 70% of them with a count of one. The ten largest clones take up 3% of the sample. The sequencing sample was made of peripheral blood. These receptors came from a woman older than 75 with acute or convalescent COVID-19.

This clone was counted a few times. The chain links TRBV5-1 to TRBJ2-2; 10 bases are a match to TRBD2. J was trimmed by 0 bases and V by 1 base; bases with no gene match: 3. The germline V gene encodes CDR1 SGHRS and CDR2 YFSETQ. The CDR3 totals 17 residues. The CDR3 DNA sequence: TGCGCCAGCAGCTTGCCTAGCGGGGGATCGAACACCGGGGAGCTGTTTTTT. Amino acid sequence: CASSLPSGGSNTGELFF.

This clone has just one count. The chain couples TRBV28 to TRBJ1-4; maybe TRBD1 (5 bases). The CDR3 sequence is 13 residues long. CDR1 is MDHEN and CDR2 is SYDVKM in the germline V gene. The ends were cut back, 6 bases at V and 8 bases at J, with 13 bases in the middle. The CDR3 reads CASRGHGEEKLFF. In DNA, the CDR3 is TGTGCCAGCAGAGGACACGGTGAGGAAAAACTGTTTTTT.

This rearrangement joins TRBV4-3 to TRBJ2-2; D possibly corresponds to TRBD2 (5 bases). Germline assignment: CDR1 LGHNA and CDR2 YSLEER. Trimming removed 0 bases from V and 4 bases from J, with 9 bases in between. This CDR3 region has 15 residues. The chain's CDR3 is CASSQEAGGTGELFF. The DNA for the CDR3 is TGCGCCAGCAGCCAAGAGGCAGGAGGCACCGGGGAGCTGTTTTTT.

This clone was seen just once. The rearrangement links TRBV28 to TRBJ2-3; TRBD2 matches at 12 bases. The CDR3 spans 17 residues. V gave up 4 bases and J gave up 5 bases; unmatched junction bases: 10. Germline CDR1 is MDHEN and CDR2 is SYDVKM. CDR3 in DNA: TGTGCCAGCAGTTCCCCAGCTAGCGGGAGGGCCGGAGATACGCAGTATTTT. Protein: CASSSPASGRAGDTQYF.

The table lists this clone with a few counts. J is TRBJ1-1 and V is TRBV19, with D possibly being TRBD1 (6 bases). This CDR3 is built from 15 residues. Trimming took off 1 base at V and 1 base at J, with 10 bases between the two ends. Germline CDR1 and CDR2: LNHDA and SQIVND (reference sequence). The CDR3 DNA is TGTGCCAGTAGTATAGTTGCAGGGGAGAACACTGAAGCTTTCTTT. Its translation is CASSIVAGENTEAFF.

V is TRBV5-8 and J is TRBJ2-3; no clear D gene. V was shortened by 1 base and J by 4 bases, with 4 bases between the two germline ends. The CDR3 loop spans 12 amino acids. Germline V CDR1 and CDR2: SGHTS, YDEGEE. Here the CDR3 DNA reads TGTGCCAGCAGCTTGCGGGCAGATACGCAGTATTTT. As protein: CASSLRADTQYF.

This clone was found a few times. The rearrangement links TRBV7-9 to TRBJ1-1; 7 positions match TRBD1. The CDR3 runs to 16 residues. V shed 5 bases, J shed 2 bases, and the junction held 11 bases outside the gene matches. Germline lookup yields CDR1 SEHNR and CDR2 FQNEAQ (reference sequence). The CDR3 DNA follows: TGTGCCAGCAGCCCGGGACAGACGATTTATAACACTGAAGCTTTCTTT. This gives the protein CASSPGQTIYNTEAFF.

J is TRBJ2-1 and V is TRBV18, with TRBD2 matching 9 bases. After removal of 6 bases from V and 3 bases from J, the junction contained 9 bases not matched to a gene. Germline loops: CDR1 KGHSH, CDR2 LQKENI. The CDR3 is 16 residues long. As DNA, the CDR3 is TGTGCCAGCTCTCTTGTTAGCGGGAGTGGCTACAATGAGCAGTTCTTC. Translating it yields CASSLVSGSGYNEQFF. Full variable domain (missing parts from reference TRBV18 and TRBJ2-1): NAGVMQNPRHLVRRRGQEARLRCSPMKGHSHVYWYRQLPEEGLKFMVYLQKENIIDESGMPKERFSAEFPKEGPSILRIQQVVRGDSAAYFCASSLVSGSGYNEQFFGPGTRLTVL.

The chain joins TRBV12-5 to TRBJ2-1; weak D call: TRBD1 (5 bases). CDR3 length: 17 amino acids. From germline, CDR1 is LGHNT and CDR2 FRNRAP. V was clipped by 5 bases and J by 3 bases, with 20 bases between them. This chain's CDR3 is CASGQIPGSIVYNEQFF. DNA of the CDR3: TGTGCTAGTGGTCAGATTCCAGGGTCAATAGTCTACAATGAGCAGTTCTTC. Drawing the rest from reference TRBV12-5 and TRBJ2-1, the complete variable domain is DARVTQTPRHKVTEMGQEVTMRCQPILGHNTVFWYRQTMMQGLELLAYFRNRAPLDDSGMPKDRFSAEMPDATLATLKIQPSEPRDSAVYFCASGQIPGSIVYNEQFFGPGTRLTVL.

This clone has more than one count but fewer than ten. J is TRBJ1-2 and V is TRBV28; tentative D call: TRBD1 (5 bases). The CDR3 has 15 amino acids. Germline values: CDR1 MDHEN, CDR2 SYDVKM. V lost 2 bases and J lost 1, with 11 bases in between. CDR3 in DNA: TGTGCCAGCAGTTTAATCTCGGGGGGTAACTATGGCTACACCTTC. Amino acids: CASSLISGGNYGYTF.

The V and J genes are TRBV28 and TRBJ1-1; D ambiguous. Germline V gene data show CDR1 as MDHEN and CDR2 as SYDVKM. V gave up 4 bases and J gave up 5 bases, with 8 bases separating them. This CDR3 is built from 12 residues. The DNA for the CDR3 is TGTGCCAGCAGTTACTCACAGACTGAAGCTTTCTTT. Amino acids: CASSYSQTEAFF.

The sample holds one count of this clone. The chain uses TRBV30 and TRBJ2-5; 8 nucleotides agree with TRBD1. The germline V gene has CDR1 GTSNPN and CDR2 SVGIG (reference sequence). The CDR3 consists of 13 residues. V shed 3 bases, J shed 5 bases, and the junction held 5 bases outside the gene matches. In DNA form, the CDR3 reads TGTGCCTGGAGGATCACAGGGGGGGAGACCCAGTACTTC. This translates into CAWRITGGETQYF. Drawing the rest from reference TRBV30 and TRBJ2-5, the complete variable domain is SQTIHQWPATLVQPVGSPLSLECTVEGTSNPNLYWYRQAAGRGLQLLFYSVGIGQISSEVPQNLSASRPQDRQFILSSKKLLLSDSGFYLCAWRITGGETQYFGPGTRLLVL.

J is TRBJ1-5 and V is TRBV13, with D maybe TRBD1 (5 bases). V was clipped by 5 bases and J by 3 bases, with 11 bases between them. Germline V gene sequence: CDR1 PRHDT, CDR2 FYEKMQ (reference sequence). The CDR3 runs 14 residues. CDR3 amino acids: CASSKGFDNQPQHF. In nucleotides, the CDR3 is TGTGCCAGCAGCAAGGGGTTTGACAATCAGCCCCAGCATTTT. Supplemented by reference TRBV13 and TRBJ1-5, the full variable domain reads AAGVIQSPRHLIKEKRETATLKCYPIPRHDTVYWYQQGPGQDPQFLISFYEKMQSDKGSIPDRFSAQQFSDYHSELNMSSLELGDSALYFCASSKGFDNQPQHFGDGTRLSIL.

Only one count was recorded for this clone. J is TRBJ2-7 and V is TRBV5-1; the D gene is possibly TRBD1 (5 bases). The CDR3 has 15 residues. Trimming left V 1 base short and J 0 bases short, with 11 bases between. Per the germline V gene, CDR1 is SGHRS and CDR2 is YFSETQ. In DNA form, the CDR3 reads TGCGCCAGCAGCTTGCTACAGGCTTCCTCCTACGAGCAGTACTTC. Translating gives CASSLLQASSYEQYF.

The chain is built from TRBV10-2 and TRBJ2-2; the match to TRBD2 covers 7 bases. The CDR3 totals 15 residues. Germline lookup yields CDR1 WSHSY and CDR2 SAAADI. Trimming took 6 bases from V and 4 from J; bases not matched to a gene: 8. In DNA form, the CDR3 reads TGCGCCAGCAGGGCTAGCGGAGGGACCACCGGGGAGCTGTTTTTT. Translated: CASRASGGTTGELFF.

The V gene is TRBV5-1, the J gene TRBJ1-4; the match to TRBD1 covers 7 bases. Germline V gene lookup returns CDR1 SGHRS and CDR2 YFSETQ. The CDR3 consists of 15 residues. The V gene end was trimmed by 4 bases and the J gene end by 0 bases; junction bases not matched to a gene: 3. DNA for the CDR3: TGCGCCAGCAGCGACACAGGGGCAACTAATGAAAAACTGTTTTTT. It specifies CASSDTGATNEKLFF.

V is TRBV30 and J is TRBJ1-2; 12 bases match TRBD1. The V gene's germline CDR1 is GTSNPN and CDR2 SVGIG (reference sequence). With 2 bases clipped from V and 8 bases from J, the junction kept 6 bases outside the gene matches. The CDR3 runs 14 residues. CDR3 in amino acids: CAWSPGQGAYGYTF. CDR3 DNA sequence: TGTGCCTGGAGTCCGGGACAGGGGGCGTACGGCTACACCTTC.